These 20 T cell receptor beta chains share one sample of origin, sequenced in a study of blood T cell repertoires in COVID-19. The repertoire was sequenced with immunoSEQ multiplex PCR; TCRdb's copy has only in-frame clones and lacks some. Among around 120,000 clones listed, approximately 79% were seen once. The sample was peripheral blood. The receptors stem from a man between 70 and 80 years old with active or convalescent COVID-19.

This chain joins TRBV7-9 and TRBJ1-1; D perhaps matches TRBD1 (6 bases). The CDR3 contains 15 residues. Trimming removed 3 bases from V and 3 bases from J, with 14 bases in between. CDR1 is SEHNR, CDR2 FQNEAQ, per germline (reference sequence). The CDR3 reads CASSFGGHDYTEAFF. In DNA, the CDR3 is TGTGCCAGCAGCTTTGGGGGACACGATTACACTGAAGCTTTCTTT.

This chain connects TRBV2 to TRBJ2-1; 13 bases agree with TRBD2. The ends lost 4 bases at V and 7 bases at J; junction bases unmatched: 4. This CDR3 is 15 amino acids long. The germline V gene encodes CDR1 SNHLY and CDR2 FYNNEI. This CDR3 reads CASSATSGGGNEQFF. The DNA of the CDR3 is TGTGCCAGCAGTGCTACTAGCGGGGGGGGTAATGAGCAGTTCTTC.

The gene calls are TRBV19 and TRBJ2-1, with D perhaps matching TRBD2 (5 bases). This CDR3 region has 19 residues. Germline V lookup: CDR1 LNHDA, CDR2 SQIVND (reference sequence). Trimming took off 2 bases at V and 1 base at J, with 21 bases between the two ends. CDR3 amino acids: CASSIPPGLSGPSYNEQFF. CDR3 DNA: TGTGCCAGTAGTATACCCCCCGGGTTAAGCGGACCTTCCTACAATGAGCAGTTCTTC.

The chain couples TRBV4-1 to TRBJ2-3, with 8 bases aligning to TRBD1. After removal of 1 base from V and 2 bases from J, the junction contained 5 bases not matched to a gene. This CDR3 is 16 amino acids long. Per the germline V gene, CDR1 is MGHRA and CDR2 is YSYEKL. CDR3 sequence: CASSQAHRGATDTQYF. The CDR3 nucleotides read TGCGCCAGCAGCCAAGCCCACAGGGGGGCCACAGATACGCAGTATTTT.

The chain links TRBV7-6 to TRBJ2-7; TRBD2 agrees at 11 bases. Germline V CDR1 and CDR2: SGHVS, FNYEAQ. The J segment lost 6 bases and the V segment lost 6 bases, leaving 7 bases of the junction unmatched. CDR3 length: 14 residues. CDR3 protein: CASSSGLAESEQYF. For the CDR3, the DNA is TGTGCCAGCAGTTCGGGACTAGCGGAATCCGAGCAGTACTTC.

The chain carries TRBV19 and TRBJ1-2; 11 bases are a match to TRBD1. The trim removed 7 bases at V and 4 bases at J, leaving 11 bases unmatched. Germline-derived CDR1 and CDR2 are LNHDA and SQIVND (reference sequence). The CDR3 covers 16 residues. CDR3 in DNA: TGTGCCAGTACCAAAGCGGACAGGGGGCGCGTCTATGGCTACACCTTC. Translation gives CASTKADRGRVYGYTF. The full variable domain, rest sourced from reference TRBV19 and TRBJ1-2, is DGGITQSPKYLFRKEGQNVTLSCEQNLNHDAMYWYRQDPGQGLRLIYYSQIVNDFQKGDIAEGYSVSREKKESFPLTVTSAQKNPTAFYLCASTKADRGRVYGYTFGSGTRLTVV.

The CDR3 region has the DNA TGTGCCAGCAGGGGATTGGGGCTAGCGGGGGGGCACACAGATACGCAGTATTTT. Residues: CASRGLGLAGGHTDTQYF. The chain combines TRBV2 with TRBJ2-3, with TRBD2 matching 12 bases. Germline CDR1 SNHLY, CDR2 FYNNEI. CDR3 length equals 18 residues. V shed 6 bases, J shed 2 bases, and the junction held 12 bases outside the gene matches.

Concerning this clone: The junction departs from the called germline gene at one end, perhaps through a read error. The CDR3 sequence: CASSLVVGQPQDF. The CDR3 region has the DNA TGTGCCAGCAGTTTAGTCGTCGGCCAACCTCAGGACTTC. The chain links TRBV12-3 or TRBV12-4 to TRBJ2-5, with D unresolved. The CDR3 loop spans 13 amino acids.

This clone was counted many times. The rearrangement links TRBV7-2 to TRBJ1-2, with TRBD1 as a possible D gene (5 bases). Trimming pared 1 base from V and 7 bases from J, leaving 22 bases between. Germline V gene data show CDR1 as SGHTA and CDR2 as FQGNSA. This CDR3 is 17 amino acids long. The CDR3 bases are TGTGCCAGCAGCTTAGAGGGCGGGAGGGACTTCACGGGTGGCTACACCTTC. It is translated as CASSLEGGRDFTGGYTF.

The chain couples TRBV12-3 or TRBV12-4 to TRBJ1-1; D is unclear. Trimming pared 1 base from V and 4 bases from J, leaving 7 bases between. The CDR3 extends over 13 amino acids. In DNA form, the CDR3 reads TGTGCCAGCAGTTTAGAGACATTCACTGAAGCTTTCTTT. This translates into CASSLETFTEAFF.

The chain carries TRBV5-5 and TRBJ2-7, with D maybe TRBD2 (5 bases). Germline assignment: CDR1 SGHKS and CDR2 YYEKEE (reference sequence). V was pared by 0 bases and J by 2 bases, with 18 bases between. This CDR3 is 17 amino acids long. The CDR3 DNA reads TGTGCCAGCAGCTTGGTCCCCGCGGGCAAAATTCCCTACGAGCAGTACTTC. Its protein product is CASSLVPAGKIPYEQYF.

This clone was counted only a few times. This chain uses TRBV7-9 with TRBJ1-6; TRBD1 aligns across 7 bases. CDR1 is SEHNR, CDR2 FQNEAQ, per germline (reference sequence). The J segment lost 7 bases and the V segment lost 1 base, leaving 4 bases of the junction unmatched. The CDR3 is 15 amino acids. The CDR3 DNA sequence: TGTGCCAGCAGCTTAGATACCAGGGGGAATTCACCCCTCCACTTT. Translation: CASSLDTRGNSPLHF.

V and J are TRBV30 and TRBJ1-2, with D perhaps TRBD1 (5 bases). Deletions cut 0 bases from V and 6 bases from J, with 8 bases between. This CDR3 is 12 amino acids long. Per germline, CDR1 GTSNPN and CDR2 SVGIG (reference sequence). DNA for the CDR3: TGTGCCTGGAGTGTACTGGGGCATGGCTACACCTTC. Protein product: CAWSVLGHGYTF.

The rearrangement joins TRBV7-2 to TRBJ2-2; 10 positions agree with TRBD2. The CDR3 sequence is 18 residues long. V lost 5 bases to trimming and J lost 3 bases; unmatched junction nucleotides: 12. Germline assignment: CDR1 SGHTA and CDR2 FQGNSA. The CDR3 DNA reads TGTGCCAGCAGCCCTCCCCCAGCGGGGGGGGGACACACCGGGGAGCTGTTTTTT. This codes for CASSPPPAGGGHTGELFF.

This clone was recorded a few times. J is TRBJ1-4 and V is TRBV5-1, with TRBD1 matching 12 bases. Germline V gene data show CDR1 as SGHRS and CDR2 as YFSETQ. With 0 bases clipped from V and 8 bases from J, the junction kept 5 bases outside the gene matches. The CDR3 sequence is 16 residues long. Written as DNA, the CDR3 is TGCGCCAGCAGCTTGGAGGGGACAGGGGGCGACGAAAAACTGTTTTTT. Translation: CASSLEGTGGDEKLFF.

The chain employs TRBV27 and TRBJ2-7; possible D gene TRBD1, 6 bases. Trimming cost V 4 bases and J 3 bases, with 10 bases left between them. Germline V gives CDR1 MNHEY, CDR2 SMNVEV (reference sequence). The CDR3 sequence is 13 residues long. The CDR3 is CASSSGRGYEQYF. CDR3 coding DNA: TGTGCCAGCAGTTCGGGCAGGGGCTACGAGCAGTACTTC.

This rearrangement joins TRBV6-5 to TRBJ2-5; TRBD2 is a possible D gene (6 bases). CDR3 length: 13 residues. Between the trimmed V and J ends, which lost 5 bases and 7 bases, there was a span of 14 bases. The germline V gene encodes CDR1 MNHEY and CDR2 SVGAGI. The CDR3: CASSRRLGVTQYF. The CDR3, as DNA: TGTGCCAGCAGTAGAAGACTAGGCGTGACCCAGTACTTC.

Here the CDR3 DNA reads TGTGCCAGCAGTGGGGGGGGGACTAGCGCAGATACGCAGTATTTT. Protein: CASSGGGTSADTQYF. V and J are TRBV28 and TRBJ2-3, with 10 bases fitting TRBD2. The CDR3 spans 15 residues. With 5 bases clipped from V and 4 bases from J, the junction kept 6 bases outside the gene matches. CDR1 and CDR2 (germline): MDHEN, SYDVKM.

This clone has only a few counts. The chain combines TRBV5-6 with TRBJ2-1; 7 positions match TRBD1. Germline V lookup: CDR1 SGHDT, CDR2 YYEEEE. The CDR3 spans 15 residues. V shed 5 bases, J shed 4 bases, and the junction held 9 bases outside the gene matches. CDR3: CASSYRQGSYNEQFF. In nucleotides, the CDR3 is TGTGCCAGCAGTTACCGACAGGGTTCATACAATGAGCAGTTCTTC.

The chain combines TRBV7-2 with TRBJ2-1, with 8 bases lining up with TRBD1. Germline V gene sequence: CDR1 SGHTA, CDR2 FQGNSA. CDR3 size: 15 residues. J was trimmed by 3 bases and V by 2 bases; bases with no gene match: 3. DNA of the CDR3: TGTGCCAGCAGCTTACAGGGGGCAAGCTACAATGAGCAGTTCTTC. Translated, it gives CASSLQGASYNEQFF.